A selection of T cell receptor beta chains follows, all from one sample in a study of shared clonotypes between healthy human individuals. Using immunoSEQ multiplex PCR, the repertoire was profiled, and TCRdb retains in-frame clones only, with some absent. Here the sample spans 2 million to 2.5 million clones, 85% to 95% being singletons. The sequenced sample was naive CD4+ T cells from PBMCs. These receptors were collected from a man younger than 35 in good health. Some clones in this sample may be carry-over from other donors' samples. The CDR3 runs from the conserved cysteine through the conserved F or W. Each record gives: J gene, clone size, V gene, D gene, CDR3 DNA, CDR3 protein. A D gene is named only where the DNA matches it firmly. The size entry is marked missing in some rows and otherwise reads once, few, many or a size class.

TRBJ2-5,NA,TRBV11-3,TRBD1,TGTGCCAGCAGCTTAGATTGGACAGGGGTGGCGGAGACCCAGTACTTC,CASSLDWTGVAETQYF
TRBJ1-2,NA,TRBV5-4,NA,TGTGCCAGCAGCCTTCCGCGGGGGCACGGCTACACCTTC,CASSLPRGHGYTF
TRBJ1-3,NA,TRBV27,NA,TGTGCCAGCAGTTTACGAGGAACCATCTCTGGAAACACCATATATTTT,CASSLRGTISGNTIYF
TRBJ2-2,NA,TRBV5-1,NA,TGCGCCAGCAGCACAACCGACACAGCCGGGGAGCTGTTTTTT,CASSTTDTAGELFF
TRBJ2-7,NA,TRBV4-3,NA,TGCGCCAGCAGCCAAGTAACGGGTCCGGCCGAGCAGTACTTC,CASSQVTGPAEQYF
TRBJ1-1,few,TRBV2,NA,TGTGCCAGCAGAGCACAGGGACCTGAAGCTTTCTTT,CASRAQGPEAFF
TRBJ1-5,NA,TRBV6-1,NA,TGTGCCAGCTGGCATACTAGCAATCAGCCCCAGCATTTT,CASWHTSNQPQHF
TRBJ2-1,NA,TRBV7-9,NA,TGTGCCAGCAGCTACCGGGGACGCTCCTACAATGAGCAGTTCTTC,CASSYRGRSYNEQFF
TRBJ2-1,NA,TRBV6-5,NA,TGTGCCAGCAGTTACGATGGGCGGGACGATGAGCAGTTCTTC,CASSYDGRDDEQFF
TRBJ2-2,once,TRBV4-2,TRBD2,TGTGCCAGCAGCCAAGATCTGGCTAGCGGGCGTATCACCGGGGAGCTGTTTTTT,CASSQDLASGRITGELFF
TRBJ2-7,NA,TRBV4-3,TRBD2,TGCGCCAGCAGCCAAGAGCGGGGGGCGGGGGACGAGCAGTACTTC,CASSQERGAGDEQYF
TRBJ1-2,NA,TRBV9,NA,TGTGCCAGCAGCGTAGGTAGGGGGGAACGGGGCGCTAACTATGGCTACACCTTC,CASSVGRGERGANYGYTF
TRBJ2-5,NA,TRBV28,TRBD1,TGTGCCAGCAGTTCACCAGGGGGCTCGGAGACCCAGTACTTC,CASSSPGGSETQYF
TRBJ1-1,NA,TRBV15,NA,TGTGCCACCAGCAGAGCCGCCACTGAAGCTTTCTTT,CATSRAATEAFF
TRBJ2-5,NA,TRBV6-5,NA,TGTGCCAGCAGTTACTCGGTGTCAGGGCGGGAGACCCAGTACTTC,CASSYSVSGRETQYF
TRBJ2-7,NA,TRBV4-3,NA,TGCGCCAGCAGCCAAGATTTGGGTGTAGGCAGGCTCGCCGAGCAGTACTTC,CASSQDLGVGRLAEQYF
TRBJ2-1,NA,TRBV29-1,TRBD1,TGCAGCGTCGTCGACAGGGCCTTATCCTACAATGAGCAGTTCTTC,CSVVDRALSYNEQFF
TRBJ2-7,NA,TRBV30,NA,TGTGCCTGGGGGCGGGACGCAGCCTACGAGCAGTACTTC,CAWGRDAAYEQYF
TRBJ2-7,NA,TRBV29-1,NA,TGCAGCGTCCCAGGGGGCGGGAGGTCCTACGAGCAGTACTTC,CSVPGGGRSYEQYF
TRBJ1-2,NA,TRBV28,TRBD1,TGTGCCAGCAGTTCAACCGGACAGGGGGTCGGCTACACCTTC,CASSSTGQGVGYTF
TRBJ1-4,NA,TRBV19,TRBD1,TGTGCCAGTAGGACGCCAGGGGACAGGAATGAAAAACTGTTTTTT,CASRTPGDRNEKLFF
TRBJ2-5,NA,TRBV29-1,NA,TGCAGCGTGGCCGGACAGACGAAAGAGACCCAGTACTTC,CSVAGQTKETQYF
TRBJ1-1,few,TRBV28,NA,TGTGCCAGCAGTTTGGCGAACACTGAAGCTTTCTTT,CASSLANTEAFF
TRBJ1-1,NA,TRBV11-1,NA,TGTGCCAGCAGCTGGGGTACGAACACTGAAGCTTTCTTT,CASSWGTNTEAFF
TRBJ1-2,NA,TRBV5-4,NA,TGTGCCAGCAGCTGGACCGGGACAAATGGCTACACCTTC,CASSWTGTNGYTF
TRBJ1-3,NA,TRBV28,NA,TGTGCCAGCAGTTTAAATCCCCTCCTATCTGGAAACACCATATATTTT,CASSLNPLLSGNTIYF
TRBJ2-2,NA,TRBV10-3,TRBD2,TGTGCCATCAGTGTCCTGGGACTAGCGGGAGGGCCGGGCACCGGGGAGCTGTTTTTT,CAISVLGLAGGPGTGELFF
TRBJ2-2,NA,TRBV7-2,NA,TGTGCCAGCAGCTTAGTCGGGAGTTTACCCGGGGAGCTGTTTTTT,CASSLVGSLPGELFF
TRBJ2-7,NA,TRBV14,NA,TGTGCCAGCAGCCAAGTGGACCTTAGGGACGAGCAGTACTTC,CASSQVDLRDEQYF